This passage covers 5 T cell receptor beta chains from one sample sequenced in a study of T cell responses to AZD1222 COVID-19 vaccine (dated by TCRdb to the early 2020s). Read against the paper, the sample's time point label means: baseline before first vaccination. The library was built by means of the immunoSEQ multiplex PCR assay. What TCRdb holds here is the immuneACCESS table cut down to in-frame rearrangements. Part of the clones is not present; checked against another copy, under half of the missing clones reflect an unresolved V gene, and the others are unexplained. The table for this sample lists 150,000 or so clones; around 90% of them were counted only once. The ten top clones hold approximately 2.1% of the sample. The specimen was peripheral blood, collected on day 0 of AZD1222 vaccination. All receptors come from an adult in good health.

The V gene is TRBV4-3, the J gene TRBJ1-6; a weak D match, TRBD1 (6 bases). There are 16 residues in the CDR3. Germline lookup yields CDR1 LGHNA and CDR2 YSLEER. V lost 2 bases, J lost 0 bases, and 8 bases lay in between. CDR3 residues: CASSQRGSSYNSPLHF. DNA of the CDR3: TGCGCCAGCAGCCAAAGGGGGAGCTCCTATAATTCACCCCTCCACTTT.

This rearrangement joins TRBV5-1 to TRBJ1-3; 8 bases are shared with TRBD1. The V segment lost 4 bases and the J segment 5 bases; nucleotides outside the gene matches: 5. Germline V gene data show CDR1 as SGHRS and CDR2 as YFSETQ. The CDR3 runs 14 residues. The CDR3 coding sequence is TGCGCCAGCAGCGACAGGGGTGGTCGAAACACCATATATTTT. Translating gives CASSDRGGRNTIYF.

The chain joins TRBV5-1 to TRBJ2-1; TRBD1 agrees at 8 bases. The germline CDR1 and CDR2 sequences are SGHRS and YFSETQ. CDR3 length: 15 amino acids. Trimming removed 3 bases from V and 0 bases from J; junction bases left unmatched: 2. CDR3 in amino acids: CASSSTGVSYNEQFF. The DNA of the CDR3 is TGCGCCAGCAGCTCGACAGGGGTCTCCTACAATGAGCAGTTCTTC.

This clone was seen a handful of times. The rearrangement uses TRBV7-2 and TRBJ2-2; 12 positions match TRBD2. CDR3 length: 15 residues. Losses at the gene ends were 6 bases for V and 9 bases for J; bases not matched to a gene: 8. The germline V gene encodes CDR1 SGHTA and CDR2 FQGNSA. The CDR3, as DNA: TGTGCCAGCAGGTGGACTAGCGGGGCCGATTGGGAGCTGTTTTTT. Protein product: CASRWTSGADWELFF.

The V gene is TRBV7-6, the J gene TRBJ2-7, with TRBD1 as a possible D gene (6 bases). The CDR3 sequence is 15 residues long. V gave up 4 bases and J gave up 0 bases, with 13 bases separating them. Looked up from germline, CDR1 is SGHVS and CDR2 is FNYEAQ. The CDR3 protein is CASSSQQGSSYEQYF. CDR3 DNA: TGTGCCAGCAGCTCCCAACAGGGCTCCTCCTACGAGCAGTACTTC.